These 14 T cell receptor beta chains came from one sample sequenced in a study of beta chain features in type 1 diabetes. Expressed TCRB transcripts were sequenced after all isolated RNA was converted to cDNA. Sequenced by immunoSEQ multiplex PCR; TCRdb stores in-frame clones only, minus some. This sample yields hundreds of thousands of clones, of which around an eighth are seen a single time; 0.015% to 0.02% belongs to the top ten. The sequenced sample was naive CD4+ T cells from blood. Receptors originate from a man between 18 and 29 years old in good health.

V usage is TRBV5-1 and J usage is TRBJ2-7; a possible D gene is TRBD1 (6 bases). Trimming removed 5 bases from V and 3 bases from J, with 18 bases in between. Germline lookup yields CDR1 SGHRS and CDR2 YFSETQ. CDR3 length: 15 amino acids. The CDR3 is CASSPATGTYYEQYF. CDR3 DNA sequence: TGCGCCAGCAGTCCAGCGACAGGTACATACTACGAGCAGTACTTC.

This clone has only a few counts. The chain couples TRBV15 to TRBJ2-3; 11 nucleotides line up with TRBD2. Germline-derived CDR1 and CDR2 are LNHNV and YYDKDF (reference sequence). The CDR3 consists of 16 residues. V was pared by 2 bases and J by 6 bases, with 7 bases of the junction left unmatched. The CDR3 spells CATSRPTGLAADTQYF. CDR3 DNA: TGTGCCACCAGCAGACCTACGGGACTAGCGGCGGATACGCAGTATTTT.

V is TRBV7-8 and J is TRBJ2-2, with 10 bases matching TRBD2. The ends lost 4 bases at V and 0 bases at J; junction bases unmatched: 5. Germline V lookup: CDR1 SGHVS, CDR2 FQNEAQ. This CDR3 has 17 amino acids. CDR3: CASSSPSGGTNTGELFF. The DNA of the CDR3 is TGTGCCAGCAGCTCCCCTAGCGGGGGCACGAACACCGGGGAGCTGTTTTTT.

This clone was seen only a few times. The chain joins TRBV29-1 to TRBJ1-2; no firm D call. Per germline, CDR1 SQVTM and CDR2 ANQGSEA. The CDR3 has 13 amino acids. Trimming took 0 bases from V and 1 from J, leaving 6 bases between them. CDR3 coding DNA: TGCAGCGTTGAAGATGAGTTTAACTATGGCTACACCTTC. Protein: CSVEDEFNYGYTF.

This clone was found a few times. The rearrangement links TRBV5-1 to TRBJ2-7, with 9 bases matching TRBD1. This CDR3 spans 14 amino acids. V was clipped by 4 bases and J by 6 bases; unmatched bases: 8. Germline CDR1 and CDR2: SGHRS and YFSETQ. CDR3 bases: TGCGCCAGCAGCCTGGGACAGGGAAATCGCGAGCAGTACTTC. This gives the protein CASSLGQGNREQYF.

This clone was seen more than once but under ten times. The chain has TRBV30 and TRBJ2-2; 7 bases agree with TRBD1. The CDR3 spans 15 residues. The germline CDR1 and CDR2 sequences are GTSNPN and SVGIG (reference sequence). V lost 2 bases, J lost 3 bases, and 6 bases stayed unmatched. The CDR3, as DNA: TGTGCCTGGAGTCCTGGGGACAGTCACACCGGGGAGCTGTTTTTT. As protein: CAWSPGDSHTGELFF.

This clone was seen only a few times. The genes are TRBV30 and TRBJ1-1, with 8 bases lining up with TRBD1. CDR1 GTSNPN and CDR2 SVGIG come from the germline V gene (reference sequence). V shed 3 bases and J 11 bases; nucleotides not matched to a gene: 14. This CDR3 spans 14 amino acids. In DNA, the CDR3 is TGTGCCTGGAGGTTACAGGGGGTGAAGGGGGATGCTTTCTTT. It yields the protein CAWRLQGVKGDAFF.

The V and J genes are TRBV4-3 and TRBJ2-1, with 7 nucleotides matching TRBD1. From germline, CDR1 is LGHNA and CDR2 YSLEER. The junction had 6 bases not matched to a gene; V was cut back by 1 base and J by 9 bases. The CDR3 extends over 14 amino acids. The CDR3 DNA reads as TGCGCCAGCAGCCAAGTCGACAGGGCAGTTGAGCAGTTCTTC. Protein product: CASSQVDRAVEQFF.

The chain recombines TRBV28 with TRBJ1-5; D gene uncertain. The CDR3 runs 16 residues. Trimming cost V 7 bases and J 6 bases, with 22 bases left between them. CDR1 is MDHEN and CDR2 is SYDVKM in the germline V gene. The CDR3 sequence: CASKSSGSEGGQPQHF. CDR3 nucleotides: TGTGCCAGCAAATCATCGGGATCTGAGGGTGGTCAGCCCCAGCATTTT.

CDR3 region: CASSPGQGDGYTF. CDR3 in DNA: TGTGCCAGCAGCCCTGGACAGGGAGATGGCTACACCTTC. J is TRBJ1-2 and V is TRBV5-4, with 8 nucleotides matching TRBD1. The trim removed 4 bases at V and 6 bases at J, leaving 5 bases unmatched. This CDR3 is 13 amino acids long. The germline V gene encodes CDR1 SGHNT and CDR2 YYREEE (reference sequence).

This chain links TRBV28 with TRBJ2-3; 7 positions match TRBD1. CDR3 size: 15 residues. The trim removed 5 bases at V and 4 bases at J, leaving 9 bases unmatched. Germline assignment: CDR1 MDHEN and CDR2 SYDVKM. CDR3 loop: CASSDTRQGSDTQYF. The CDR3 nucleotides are TGTGCCAGCAGTGACACCAGACAGGGATCAGATACGCAGTATTTT.

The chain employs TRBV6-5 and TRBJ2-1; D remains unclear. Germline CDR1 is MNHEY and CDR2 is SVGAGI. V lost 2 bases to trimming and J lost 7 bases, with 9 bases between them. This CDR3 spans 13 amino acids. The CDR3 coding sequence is TGTGCCAGCAGTTACCTTAGCCGTAATGAGCAGTTCTTC. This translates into CASSYLSRNEQFF.

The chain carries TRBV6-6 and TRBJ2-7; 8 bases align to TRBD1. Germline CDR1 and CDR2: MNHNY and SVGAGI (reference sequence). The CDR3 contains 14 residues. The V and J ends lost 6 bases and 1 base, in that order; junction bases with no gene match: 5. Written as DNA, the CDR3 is TGTGCCAGCAGAACCGGGACAGGTTCCTACGAGCAGTACTTC. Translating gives CASRTGTGSYEQYF.

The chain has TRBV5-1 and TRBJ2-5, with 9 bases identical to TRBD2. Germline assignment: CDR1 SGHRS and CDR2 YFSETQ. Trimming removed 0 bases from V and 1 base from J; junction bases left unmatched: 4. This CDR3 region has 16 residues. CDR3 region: CASSLVTSGSQETQYF. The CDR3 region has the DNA TGCGCCAGCAGCTTGGTGACTAGCGGAAGCCAAGAGACCCAGTACTTC.